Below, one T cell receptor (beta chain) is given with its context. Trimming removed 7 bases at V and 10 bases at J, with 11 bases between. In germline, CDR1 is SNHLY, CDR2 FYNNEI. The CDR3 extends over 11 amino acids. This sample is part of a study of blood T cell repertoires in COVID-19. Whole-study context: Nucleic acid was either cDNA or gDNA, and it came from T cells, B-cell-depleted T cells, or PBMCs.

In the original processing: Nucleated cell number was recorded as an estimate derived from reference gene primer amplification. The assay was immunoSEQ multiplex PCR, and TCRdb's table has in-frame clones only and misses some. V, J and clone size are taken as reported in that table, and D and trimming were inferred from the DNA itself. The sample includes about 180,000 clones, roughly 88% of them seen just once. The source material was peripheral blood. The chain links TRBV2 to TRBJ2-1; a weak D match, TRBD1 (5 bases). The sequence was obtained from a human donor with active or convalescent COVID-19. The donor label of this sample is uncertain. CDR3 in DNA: TGTGCCAGCACCAGGGCCCTGGAGCAGTTCTTC. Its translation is CASTRALEQFF.